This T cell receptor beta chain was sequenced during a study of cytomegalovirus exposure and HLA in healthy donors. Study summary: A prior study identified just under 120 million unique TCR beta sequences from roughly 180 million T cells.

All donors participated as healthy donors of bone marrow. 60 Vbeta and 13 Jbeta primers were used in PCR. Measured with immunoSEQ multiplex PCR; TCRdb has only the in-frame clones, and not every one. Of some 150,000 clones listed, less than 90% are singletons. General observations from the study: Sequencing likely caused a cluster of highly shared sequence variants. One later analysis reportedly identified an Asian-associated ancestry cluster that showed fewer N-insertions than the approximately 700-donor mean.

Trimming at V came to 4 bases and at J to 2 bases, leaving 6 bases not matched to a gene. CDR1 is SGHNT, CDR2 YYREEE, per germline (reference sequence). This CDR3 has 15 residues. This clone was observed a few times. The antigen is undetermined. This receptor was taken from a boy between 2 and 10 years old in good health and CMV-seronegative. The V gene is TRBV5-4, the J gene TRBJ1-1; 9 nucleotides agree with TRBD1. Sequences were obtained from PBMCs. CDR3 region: CASSDRTGANTEAFF. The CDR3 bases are TGTGCCAGCAGCGATCGGACAGGGGCCAACACTGAAGCTTTCTTT.